This TCR beta chain was captured by sequencing in a study of T cells after yellow fever vaccination. Study-wide background: Preparing low-cell-number fractions relied on SMART-Seq v4 Ultra Low Input.

V gave up 5 bases and J gave up 8 bases, with 12 bases separating them. The CDR3 contains 13 residues. The germline V gene has CDR1 SEHNR and CDR2 FQNEAQ (reference sequence). In making TCR cDNA, 5'RACE template switching added a universal primer site and UMIs to it. TCRdb re-called the 5' RACE reads through MiXCR, storing one row per CDR3 protein. The sample consists of some 350,000 distinct CDR3 sequences, approximately 3.9% of them appearing once. Worth noting for this clonotype: The antigen is not known.

Study-wide results and caveats: At 95% to 98% for CD4 and roughly 87% for CD8, most primary-vaccination clones showed up again after the booster.

Here the sequenced sample was PBMCs, taken 5 days after the yellow fever booster vaccination. This clonotype was obtained from a man between 18 and 35 years old who received the YFV17D yellow fever vaccine. The chain recombines TRBV7-9 with TRBJ2-2; possible D gene TRBD1, 6 bases. This CDR3 is CASSAQGFGELFF. The CDR3 bases are TGTGCCAGCAGCGCACAGGGTTTTGGGGAGCTGTTTTTT.